This T cell receptor (beta chain) was obtained from a study of Graves' ophthalmopathy and Graves' hyperthyroidism. Study conclusions and caveats: Discrimination between ophthalmopathy and stable hyperthyroidism by a 13-signature model showed about 89% sensitivity and about 80% specificity. Blood also held most thyroid clonotypes expanded above 0.001 frequency.

Other autoimmune diseases, uncontrolled infections, pregnancy or lactation excluded patients from enrollment. This clonotype was observed at least ten times. Its specificity is unknown. RNA transcripts yielded amplified TCR beta CDR3 regions. The authors performed first-round RT-PCR with HTBI primers and then a second-round multiplex PCR. TCRdb redid the calling of the multiplex PCR reads with MiXCR, one entry per CDR3 protein. The sample consists of roughly 300,000 distinct CDR3 sequences, 15% to 20% of them appearing once. CDR3 size: 14 residues. The germline gives CDR1 MDHEN, CDR2 SYDVKM. V lost 11 bases to trimming and J lost 0 bases; unmatched junction nucleotides: 8.

The material sequenced was peripheral blood. The TCR sequence derives from an adult man with Graves' ophthalmopathy. This chain joins TRBV28 and TRBJ2-7; TRBD1 aligns across 9 bases. CDR3 sequence: CAGSGTGSSYEQYF. In DNA, the CDR3 is TGTGCCGGATCCGGGACAGGGAGCTCCTACGAGCAGTACTTC.